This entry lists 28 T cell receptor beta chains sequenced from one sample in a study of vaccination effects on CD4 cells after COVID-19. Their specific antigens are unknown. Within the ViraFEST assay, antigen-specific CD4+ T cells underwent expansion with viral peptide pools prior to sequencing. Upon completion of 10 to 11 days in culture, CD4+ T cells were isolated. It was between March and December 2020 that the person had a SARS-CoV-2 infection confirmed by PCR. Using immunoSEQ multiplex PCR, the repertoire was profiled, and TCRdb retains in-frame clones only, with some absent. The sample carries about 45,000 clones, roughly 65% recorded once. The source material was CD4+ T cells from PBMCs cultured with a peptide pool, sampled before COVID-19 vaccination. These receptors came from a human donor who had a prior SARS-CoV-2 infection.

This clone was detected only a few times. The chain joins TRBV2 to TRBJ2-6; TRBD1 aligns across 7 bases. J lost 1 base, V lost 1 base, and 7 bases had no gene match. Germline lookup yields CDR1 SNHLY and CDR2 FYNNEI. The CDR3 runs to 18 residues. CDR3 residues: CASSEGFDRVSGANVLTF. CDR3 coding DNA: TGTGCCAGCAGTGAAGGTTTTGACAGGGTGTCTGGGGCCAACGTCCTGACTTTC.

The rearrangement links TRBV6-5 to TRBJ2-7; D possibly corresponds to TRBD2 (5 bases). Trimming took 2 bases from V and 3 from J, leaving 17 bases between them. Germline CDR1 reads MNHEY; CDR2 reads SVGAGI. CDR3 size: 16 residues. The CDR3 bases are TGTGCCAGCAGTTACGGAAACCGGAGGCCAGGCTACGAGCAGTACTTC. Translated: CASSYGNRRPGYEQYF.

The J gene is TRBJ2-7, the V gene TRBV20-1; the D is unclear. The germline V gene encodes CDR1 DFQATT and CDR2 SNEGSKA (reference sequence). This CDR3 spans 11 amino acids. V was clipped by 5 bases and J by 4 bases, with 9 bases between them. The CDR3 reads CSARVFYEQYF. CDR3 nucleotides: TGCAGTGCTCGGGTTTTTTACGAGCAGTACTTC.

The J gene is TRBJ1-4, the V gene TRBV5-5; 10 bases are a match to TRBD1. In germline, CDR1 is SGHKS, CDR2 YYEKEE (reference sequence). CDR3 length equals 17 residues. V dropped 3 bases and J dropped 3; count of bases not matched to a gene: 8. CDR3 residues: CASSWRQGALSNEKLFF. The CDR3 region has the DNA TGTGCCAGCAGCTGGAGACAGGGGGCGCTTTCTAATGAAAAACTGTTTTTT.

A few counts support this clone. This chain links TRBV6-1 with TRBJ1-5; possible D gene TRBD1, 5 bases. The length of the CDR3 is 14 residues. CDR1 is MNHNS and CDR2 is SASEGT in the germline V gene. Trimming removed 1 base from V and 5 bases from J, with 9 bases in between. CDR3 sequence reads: CASSEGTSYQPQHF. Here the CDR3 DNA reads TGTGCCAGCAGTGAAGGGACAAGTTATCAGCCCCAGCATTTT.

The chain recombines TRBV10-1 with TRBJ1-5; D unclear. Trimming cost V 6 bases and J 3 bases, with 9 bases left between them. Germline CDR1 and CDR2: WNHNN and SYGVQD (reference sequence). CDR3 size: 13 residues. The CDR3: CASSIASNQPQHF. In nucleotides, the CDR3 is TGCGCCAGCAGCATTGCTTCCAATCAGCCCCAGCATTTT.

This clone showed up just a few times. CDR3 nucleotide sequence: TGTGCCAGCAGCTCAACCGGGACGGACTCCTACGAGCAGTACTTC. Translated, it gives CASSSTGTDSYEQYF. This chain connects TRBV5-4 to TRBJ2-7, with D perhaps assigned TRBD1 or TRBD2 (5 bases each). The CDR3 has 15 residues. V gave up 3 bases and J gave up 0 bases, with 13 bases separating them. Germline values: CDR1 SGHNT, CDR2 YYREEE (reference sequence).

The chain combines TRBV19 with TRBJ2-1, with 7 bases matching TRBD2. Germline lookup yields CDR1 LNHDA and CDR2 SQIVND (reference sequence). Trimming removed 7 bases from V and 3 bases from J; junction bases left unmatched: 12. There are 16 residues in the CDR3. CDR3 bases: TGTGCCAGTACACTGGGGAGGGTAGCGGTCTACAATGAGCAGTTCTTC. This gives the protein CASTLGRVAVYNEQFF.

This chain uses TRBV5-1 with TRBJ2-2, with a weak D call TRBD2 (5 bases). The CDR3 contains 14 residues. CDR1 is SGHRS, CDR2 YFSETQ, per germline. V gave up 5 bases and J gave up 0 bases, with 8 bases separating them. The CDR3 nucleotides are TGCGCCAGCAGAAGGGAGCCGAACACCGGGGAGCTGTTTTTT. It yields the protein CASRREPNTGELFF.

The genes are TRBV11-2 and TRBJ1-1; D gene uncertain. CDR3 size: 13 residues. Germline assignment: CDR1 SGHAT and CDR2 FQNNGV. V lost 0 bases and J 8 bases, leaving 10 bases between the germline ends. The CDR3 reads CASSLEDWTEAFF. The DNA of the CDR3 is TGTGCCAGCAGCTTAGAGGACTGGACCGAAGCTTTCTTT.

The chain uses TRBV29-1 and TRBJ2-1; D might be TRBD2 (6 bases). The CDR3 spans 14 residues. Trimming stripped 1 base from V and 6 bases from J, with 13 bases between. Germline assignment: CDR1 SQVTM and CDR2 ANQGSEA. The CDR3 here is CSVEVPGLRNEQFF. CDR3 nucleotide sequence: TGCAGCGTTGAAGTCCCGGGACTCCGCAATGAGCAGTTCTTC.

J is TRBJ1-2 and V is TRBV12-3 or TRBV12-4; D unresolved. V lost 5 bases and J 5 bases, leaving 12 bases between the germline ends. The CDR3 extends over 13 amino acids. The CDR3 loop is CASSLRGSYGYTF. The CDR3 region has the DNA TGTGCCAGCAGTCTGCGAGGGAGTTATGGCTACACCTTC.

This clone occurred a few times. CDR3 sequence reads: CSASLPSGRAGNEQFF. CDR3 bases: TGCAGTGCTAGTTTGCCTAGCGGGAGGGCGGGGAATGAGCAGTTCTTC. This chain uses TRBV20-1 with TRBJ2-1; 12 bases match TRBD2. Germline trimming cut 3 bases from V and 7 bases from J; bases unmatched to any gene: 10. Per the germline V gene, CDR1 is DFQATT and CDR2 is SNEGSKA (reference sequence). The CDR3 is 16 amino acids.

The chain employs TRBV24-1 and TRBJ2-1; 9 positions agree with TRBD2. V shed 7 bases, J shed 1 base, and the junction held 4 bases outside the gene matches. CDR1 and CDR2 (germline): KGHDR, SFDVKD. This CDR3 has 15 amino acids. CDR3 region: CATSLAGGSYNEQFF. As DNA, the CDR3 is TGTGCCACCAGCCTGGCGGGAGGGTCCTACAATGAGCAGTTCTTC.

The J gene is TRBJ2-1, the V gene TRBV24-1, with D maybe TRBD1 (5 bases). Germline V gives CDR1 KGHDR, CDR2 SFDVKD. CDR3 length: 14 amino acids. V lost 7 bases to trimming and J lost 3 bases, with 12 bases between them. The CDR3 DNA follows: TGTGCCACCAGAGGCGGTAGGGGCTACAATGAGCAGTTCTTC. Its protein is CATRGGRGYNEQFF.

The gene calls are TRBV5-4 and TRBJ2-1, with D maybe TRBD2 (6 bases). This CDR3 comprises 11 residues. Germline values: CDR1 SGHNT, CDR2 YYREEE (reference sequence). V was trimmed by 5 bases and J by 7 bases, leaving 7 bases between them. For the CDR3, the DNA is TGTGCCAGCAGGCTAGCGAATGAGCAGTTCTTC. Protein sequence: CASRLANEQFF.

The CDR3 reads CASSTQIAGGRETQYF. The DNA of the CDR3 is TGTGCCAGCAGCACACAGATAGCGGGGGGAAGAGAGACCCAGTACTTC. The J gene is TRBJ2-5, the V gene TRBV2; 10 positions agree with TRBD2. The CDR3 covers 16 residues. The J segment lost 4 bases and the V segment lost 6 bases, leaving 11 bases of the junction unmatched. Germline V gene lookup returns CDR1 SNHLY and CDR2 FYNNEI.

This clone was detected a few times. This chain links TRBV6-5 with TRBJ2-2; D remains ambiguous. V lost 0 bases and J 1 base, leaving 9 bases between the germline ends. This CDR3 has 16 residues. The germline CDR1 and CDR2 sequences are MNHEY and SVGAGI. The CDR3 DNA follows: TGTGCCAGCAGTTACTCGTATTCGGGGAACACCGGGGAGCTGTTTTTT. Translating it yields CASSYSYSGNTGELFF.

The CDR3 DNA is TGTGCCAGTGCGGGTTTAGGGGGAGAGGCGAACACCGGGGAGCTGTTTTTT. Translated, it gives CASAGLGGEANTGELFF. The chain combines TRBV19 with TRBJ2-2; D may be TRBD1 (6 bases). Germline CDR1 and CDR2: LNHDA and SQIVND (reference sequence). CDR3 length: 17 residues. Trimming pared 8 bases from V and 0 bases from J, leaving 19 bases between. The whole variable domain, remainder taken from reference TRBV19 and TRBJ2-2, is DGGITQSPKYLFRKEGQNVTLSCEQNLNHDAMYWYRQDPGQGLRLIYYSQIVNDFQKGDIAEGYSVSREKKESFPLTVTSAQKNPTAFYLCASAGLGGEANTGELFFGEGSRLTVL.

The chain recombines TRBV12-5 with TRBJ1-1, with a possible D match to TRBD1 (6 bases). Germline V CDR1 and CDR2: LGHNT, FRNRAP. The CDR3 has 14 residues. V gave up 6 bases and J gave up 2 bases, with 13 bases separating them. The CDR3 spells CASGFGTLNTEAFF. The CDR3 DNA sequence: TGTGCTAGTGGCTTCGGGACACTCAACACTGAAGCTTTCTTT.

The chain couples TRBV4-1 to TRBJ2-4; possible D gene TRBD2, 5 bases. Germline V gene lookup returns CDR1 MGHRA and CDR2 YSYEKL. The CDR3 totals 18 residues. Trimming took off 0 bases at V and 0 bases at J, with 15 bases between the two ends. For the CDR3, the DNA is TGCGCCAGCAGCCAAGATTGGGGTCGGAGGCTAGCCAAAAACATTCAGTACTTC. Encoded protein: CASSQDWGRRLAKNIQYF.

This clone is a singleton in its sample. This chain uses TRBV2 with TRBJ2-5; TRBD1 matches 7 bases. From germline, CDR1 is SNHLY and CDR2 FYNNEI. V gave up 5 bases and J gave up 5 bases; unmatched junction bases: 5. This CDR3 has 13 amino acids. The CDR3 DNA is TGTGCCAGCAGTAGGGGGCGCGATGAGACCCAGTACTTC. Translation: CASSRGRDETQYF.

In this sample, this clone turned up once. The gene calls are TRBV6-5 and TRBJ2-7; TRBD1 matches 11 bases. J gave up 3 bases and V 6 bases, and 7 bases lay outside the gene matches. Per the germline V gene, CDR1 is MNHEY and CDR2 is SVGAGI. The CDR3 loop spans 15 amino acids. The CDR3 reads CASRRRDRGNYEQYF. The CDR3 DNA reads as TGTGCCAGCAGACGCAGGGACAGGGGGAACTACGAGCAGTACTTC.

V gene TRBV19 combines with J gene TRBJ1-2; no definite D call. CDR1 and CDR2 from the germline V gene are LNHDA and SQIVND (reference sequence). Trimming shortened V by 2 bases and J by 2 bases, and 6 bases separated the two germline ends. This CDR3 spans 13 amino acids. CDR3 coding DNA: TGTGCCAGTAGTATACGTGTAAACTATGGCTACACCTTC. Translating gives CASSIRVNYGYTF.

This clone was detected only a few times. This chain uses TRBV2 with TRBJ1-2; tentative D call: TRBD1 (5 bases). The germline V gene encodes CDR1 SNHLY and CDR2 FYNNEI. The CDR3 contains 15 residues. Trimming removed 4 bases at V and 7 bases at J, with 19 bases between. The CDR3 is CASSGIRDGAGGYTF. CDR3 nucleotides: TGTGCCAGCAGTGGCATCAGGGACGGGGCTGGTGGCTACACCTTC.

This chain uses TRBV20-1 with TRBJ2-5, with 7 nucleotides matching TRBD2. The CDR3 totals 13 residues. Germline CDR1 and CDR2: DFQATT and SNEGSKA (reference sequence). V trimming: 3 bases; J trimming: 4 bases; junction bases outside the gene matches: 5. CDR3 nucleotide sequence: TGCAGTGCTAGTGCGGGGGTCACAGAGACCCAGTACTTC. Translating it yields CSASAGVTETQYF.

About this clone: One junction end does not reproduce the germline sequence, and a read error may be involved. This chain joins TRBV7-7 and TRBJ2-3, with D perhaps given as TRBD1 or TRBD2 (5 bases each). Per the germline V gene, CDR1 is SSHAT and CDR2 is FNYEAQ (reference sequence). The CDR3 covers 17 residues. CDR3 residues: CASSLGASPAIADTQYF. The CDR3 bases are TGTGCTAGCAGCTTAGGGGCTAGCCCCGCTATCGCTGATACGCAGTATTTT.

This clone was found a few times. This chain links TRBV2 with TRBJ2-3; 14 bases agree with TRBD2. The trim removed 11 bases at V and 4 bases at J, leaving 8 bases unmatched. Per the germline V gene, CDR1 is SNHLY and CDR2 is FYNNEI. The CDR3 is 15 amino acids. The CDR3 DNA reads TGTGCCGGGAGAGGGACTAGCGGGGGTGCAGATACGCAGTATTTT. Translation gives CAGRGTSGGADTQYF.